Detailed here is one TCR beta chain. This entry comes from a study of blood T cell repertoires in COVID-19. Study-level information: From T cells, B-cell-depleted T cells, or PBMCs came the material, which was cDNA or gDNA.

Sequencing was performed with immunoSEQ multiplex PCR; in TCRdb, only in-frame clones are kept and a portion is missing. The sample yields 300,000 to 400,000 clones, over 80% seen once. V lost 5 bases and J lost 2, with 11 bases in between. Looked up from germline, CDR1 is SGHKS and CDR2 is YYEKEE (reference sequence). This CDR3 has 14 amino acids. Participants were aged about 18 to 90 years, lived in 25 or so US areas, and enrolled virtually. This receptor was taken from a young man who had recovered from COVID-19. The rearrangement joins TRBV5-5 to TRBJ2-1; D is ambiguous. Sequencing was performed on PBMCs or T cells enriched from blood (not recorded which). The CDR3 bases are TGTGCCAGCAGTATCCCACAGACCTACAATGAGCAGTTCTTC. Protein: CASSIPQTYNEQFF.